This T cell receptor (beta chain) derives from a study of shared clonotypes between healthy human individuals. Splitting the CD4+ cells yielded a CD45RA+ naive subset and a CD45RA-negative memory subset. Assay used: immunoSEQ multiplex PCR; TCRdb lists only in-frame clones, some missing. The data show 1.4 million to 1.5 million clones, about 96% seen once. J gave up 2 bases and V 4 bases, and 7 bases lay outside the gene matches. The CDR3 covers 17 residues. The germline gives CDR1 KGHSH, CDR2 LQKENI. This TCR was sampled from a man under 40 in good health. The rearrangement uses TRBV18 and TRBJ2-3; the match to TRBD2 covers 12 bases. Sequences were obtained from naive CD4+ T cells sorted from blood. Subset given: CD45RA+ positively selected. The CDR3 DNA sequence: TGTGCCAGCTCACGACCGGGACTAGCGGGCCCCACAGATACGCAGTATTTT. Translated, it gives CASSRPGLAGPTDTQYF.